Described below is a single TCR beta chain sequence and its context. No much larger clone exists at a distance of one base, and base qualities are not known. Library method: the immunoSEQ multiplex PCR assay. In most patients, genomic DNA was isolated using the Qiagen DNeasy Blood and Tissue Kit and sent frozen to Adaptive Biotechnologies for TCR sequencing. For most patients, high-throughput TCR-beta CDR3 sequencing of genomic DNA was performed by Adaptive Biotechnologies. Regarding the original processing steps: Adaptive's ImmunoSEQ software was the source of the TCR sequencing data for 18 patients, while a few other patients were processed with MiXCR and VDJtools. To correct CD4 versus CD8 sorting errors, any sequence found in both subsets at a frequency ratio below 5:1 was removed. CDR3 nucleotide sequences shared between donor and recipient were removed because their origin could not be assigned. To be classed as alloreactive, a clone needed at least 2-fold expansion over unstimulated cells and a minimum CFSE-low frequency of 0.002% (template counts) or 0.001% (read counts). A clone was considered mappable if detected in the sequenced pre-transplant spleen, lymph node, or MLR CFSE-low populations of the donor or recipient. Cumulative frequency of alloreactive clones was calculated as a percentage of all sequences weighted by copy number. TCRdb carries this immuneACCESS record with in-frame sequences only. Its versions omit some clonotypes, under half of them owing to an unresolved V gene in the studies checked, with the rest unexplained. D and trimming come from the DNA, and the V and J calls and clone size come from that table. The sample yields about 17,000 clones; around 41% were counted once. The ten biggest clones cover over 3% of the sample.

This specimen belongs to a study of graft-versus-host responses after intestinal transplantation (dated by TCRdb to the early 2020s). General notes on the study: Recipients received multivisceral, liver-intestinal, or isolated intestinal transplants. Anti-thymocyte globulin induction was given to all recipients, followed by maintenance tacrolimus and steroids for two to three years. Bulk TCR-beta CDR3 sequencing was used to track graft-versus-host and host-versus-graft alloreactive T cell clones in the graft, circulation and bone marrow after intestinal transplantation. Donor T cell macrochimerism was defined as a peak of at least 4% donor T cells among recipient peripheral blood mononuclear cells. The cohort enrolled approximately 24 intestinal transplant recipients including one retransplant, and 3 patients lacking pretransplant specimens were excluded. To identify alloreactive clones, pre-transplant mixed lymphocyte reaction products were sequenced and then compared with unstimulated pre-transplant donor and recipient T cells. Samples from a few later patients were sequenced in-house on an Illumina MiSeq with MiXCR processing rather than by the commercial service. What the authors observed across the whole study: GvH clones were detected in recipient bone marrow, and some of these GvH clones were observed earlier in ileal mucosa or blood, consistent with an intestinal mucosal origin. Conclusions were limited by the relatively low number and heterogeneity of intestinal transplant patients. Peak levels of circulating GvH clones were associated with declines in HvG clones early after transplant. High GvH to HvG T cell clonal ratios were observed in the allografts of patients with donor T cell macrochimerism.

The germline ends are 6 bases apart after V is trimmed by 0 bases and J by 9 bases. The CDR3 runs 12 residues from the cysteine to the phenylalanine. The read is trimmed to its CDR3 DNA, 36 bases read in frame from base 1. Sequences SGHAT (CDR1) and FQNNGV (CDR2) are obtained from the germline V gene. Taken with the paper, the label for time point translates to: cells obtained before transplantation from donor or recipient. In the mixed lymphocyte reactions, roughly 200,000 CFSE-labeled pre-transplant responders were plated with roughly 200,000 irradiated violet-dye-labeled stimulators and cultured for approximately six days. After the mixed lymphocyte reaction, proliferating CD3+CD4+CFSE-low and CD3+CD8+CFSE-low responder cells were FACS-sorted on a BD Influx sorter.

This TCR was sampled from a human patient who received an intestinal transplant. Sequenced material: alloreactive CD8+ T cells from a mixed lymphocyte reaction culture, taken before intestinal transplant. The intended sense of this specimen's cell subset or site label: CFSE-low proliferating T cells sorted from roughly 6-day pre-transplant mixed lymphocyte reaction (GvH or HvG direction). The V and J segments used are TRBV11-2 and TRBJ2-1, with the identity of the D gene unclear. The CDR3 region reads CASSLEWSEQFF. DNA sequence: TGTGCCAGCAGCTTAGAGTGGTCTGAGCAGTTCTTC. With the rest looked up from the reference TRBV11-2 and TRBJ2-1 genes rather than sequenced, the full variable domain is EAGVAQSPRYKIIEKRQSVAFWCNPISGHATLYWYQQILGQGPKLLIQFQNNGVVDDSQLPKDRFSAERLKGVDSTLKIQPAKLEDSAVYLCASSLEWSEQFFGPGTRLTVL.